This T cell receptor (beta chain) derives from a study of T cell repertoires in cytomegalovirus infection (dated by TCRdb to between 2017 and 2020). About the study as a whole: The HLA type of each donor mattered for the analysis, because public TCR beta signatures pointed to carriage of CMV infection along with the matching HLA type. General findings and caveats noted by the study authors: In both this cohort and an independent cohort of more than 350 donors, the cumulative frequency of public TCR beta family members distinguished carriers of CMV infection plus the relevant HLA type. The ex vivo response was dominated by HLA-C-restricted CMV-specific TCR beta clonotypes, which also provided the single most frequent clonotype in two of eight donors.

For sequencing, an Illumina HiSeq 1500 was employed. Using fastp trimming at Q25 and MiXCR clonotype assembly, TCRdb reanalyzed the public sequencing data and kept in-frame beta chains. CDR3 protein sequences are deduplicated, and each keeps its most common genes and DNA. The sample yields 54,000 or so distinct CDR3 sequences; 33% were counted once. Clones ranked in the top ten supply about 74% of the sample. Spanning cysteine to phenylalanine, the CDR3 consists of 15 amino acids. Of all the DNA, just the CDR3 is kept, 45 bases in frame from base 1. Taken from the germline V gene, the CDR1 and CDR2 loops are SGHDN and FVKESK. The V end loses 1 base and the J end loses 7 bases, and a stretch of 14 bases separates them. This clonotype has ten or more counts. Its recognized antigen is unknown. Qualities for individual bases were not recorded, and no much larger clone is one base off.

Sequenced input: PBMCs, sequenced either directly or after in vitro stimulation (not recorded which). The TCR was taken from a human donor in good health (CMV status not recorded). Some clones in this sample may be carry-over from other donors' samples. The receptor chain draws on TRBV14 and TRBJ2-1, with the D gene too uncertain to name. The CDR3 reads as follows: CASSQAFRARNEQFF. The nucleotides are TGTGCCAGCAGCCAAGCCTTCCGAGCGAGGAATGAGCAGTTCTTC.